This TCR beta chain derives from a study of OX40 agonist ivuxolimab in advanced cancers. Study summary: Head and neck, renal cell, melanoma or hepatocellular carcinoma were the cancers that dose-escalation patients had.

CDR1 is MDHEN and CDR2 is SYDVKM in the germline V gene. V lost 10 bases to trimming and J lost 7 bases, with 11 bases between them. CDR3 size: 10 residues. The method was immunoSEQ multiplex PCR; TCRdb's version includes in-frame clones alone and lacks a portion of them. The sample carries about 18,000 clones, approximately 85% recorded once. The clonotype originates from an adult with an advanced solid tumor such as melanoma, head and neck, liver or kidney cancer. The sequences come from CD4+ or CD8+ T cells sorted from blood, collected in a trial of the OX40 agonist ivuxolimab. The chain has TRBV28 and TRBJ2-7; D unclear. CDR3 nucleotides: TGTGCCACCCCCAGCCCAGAGCAGTACTTC. The encoded protein is CATPSPEQYF. Supplemented by reference TRBV28 and TRBJ2-7, the full variable domain reads DVKVTQSSRYLVKRTGEKVFLECVQDMDHENMFWYRQDPGLGLRLIYFSYDVKMKEKGDIPEGYSVSREKKERFSLILESASTNQTSMYLCATPSPEQYFGPGTRLTVT.